The source of this TCR beta chain is a study of OX40 agonist ivuxolimab in advanced cancers. As for the study in general: Patients' therapy was ivuxolimab, an antibody that acts as an agonist of OX40 (CD134). Prior anti-PD-1, anti-PD-L1 or anti-CTLA-4 therapy was allowed; roughly 40% had some. The study, taken as a whole, reports: Mean expanded clone counts were higher in CD8+ than CD4+ T cells. Clonal expansion was seen in CD4+ and CD8+ blood T cells by week 6 at 0.1 to 3.0 mg/kg.

As to this clone: The antigen is unknown.

The method was immunoSEQ multiplex PCR; TCRdb's version includes in-frame clones alone and lacks a portion of them. The sample consists of about 66,000 clones, about 88% of them appearing once. V lost 0 bases to trimming and J lost 6 bases, with 13 bases between them. Germline values: CDR1 SGHRS, CDR2 YFSETQ. The CDR3 loop spans 14 amino acids. Source: CD4+ or CD8+ T cells sorted from blood, taken in a trial of the OX40 agonist ivuxolimab. The chain combines TRBV5-1 with TRBJ2-7; no reliable D call. The receptor comes from an adult with an advanced solid tumor such as melanoma, head and neck, liver or kidney cancer. This chain's CDR3 is CASSLVLGRAEQYF. CDR3 coding DNA: TGCGCCAGCAGCTTGGTGTTAGGTAGGGCCGAGCAGTACTTC.